The 19 T cell receptor beta chains presented below share a single source sample, sequenced in a study of T cells after yellow fever vaccination. One entry per CDR3 protein results from TCRdb running MiXCR on the 5' RACE reads. Among under 600,000 distinct CDR3 sequences listed, 20% to 25% were seen once. The sequencing here drew on PBMCs, taken approximately 22 days after the first yellow fever vaccination. All receptors derive from a young man who received the YFV17D yellow fever vaccine.

The gene calls are TRBV12-5 and TRBJ2-7; D remains unclear. Trimming shortened V by 2 bases and J by 2 bases, and 13 bases separated the two germline ends. Germline V gene lookup returns CDR1 LGHNT and CDR2 FRNRAP. CDR3 length equals 15 residues. In DNA, the CDR3 is TGTGCTAGTGGTTTGCCACCCCCGACTGCCTACGAGCAGTACGTC. Translation gives CASGLPPPTAYEQYV.

This chain joins TRBV3-1 and TRBJ2-2, with D perhaps TRBD2 (5 bases). Trimming pared 0 bases from V and 4 bases from J, leaving 12 bases between. The germline V gene encodes CDR1 LGHDT and CDR2 YNNKEL (reference sequence). CDR3 length: 16 amino acids. CDR3 region: CASSQDRPGITGELFF. The CDR3 DNA reads as TGTGCCAGCAGCCAAGATCGTCCGGGAATCACCGGGGAGCTGTTTTTT.

In its sample, this clonotype was seen a few times. V is TRBV6-5 and J is TRBJ1-3; a weak D match, TRBD1 (5 bases). V was pared by 6 bases and J by 4 bases, with 7 bases between. This CDR3 has 12 residues. Germline V gene lookup returns CDR1 MNHEY and CDR2 SVGAGI. CDR3 nucleotide sequence: TGTGCCAGCAGAAACAGGGGAAACACCATATATTTT. It codes for CASRNRGNTIYF.

V is TRBV3-1 and J is TRBJ2-7; D remains unclear. With 0 bases removed from V and 2 bases from J, the gap between germline ends came to 5 bases. Germline V gives CDR1 LGHDT, CDR2 YNNKEL (reference sequence). The CDR3 has 13 amino acids. The CDR3 sequence is CASSQDAPYEQYF. CDR3 sequence (DNA): TGTGCCAGCAGCCAAGATGCCCCCTACGAGCAGTACTTC.

The chain joins TRBV5-1 to TRBJ2-1, with a possible D match to TRBD1 (6 bases). This CDR3 contains 14 residues. The germline CDR1 and CDR2 sequences are SGHRS and YFSETQ. V shed 0 bases and J shed 2 bases, with 6 bases lying between them. The chain's CDR3 is CASSLGQAYNEQFF. The CDR3 coding sequence is TGCGCCAGCAGCTTGGGACAGGCCTACAATGAGCAGTTCTTC. Based on the CDR3 plus reference TRBV5-1 and TRBJ2-1, the full variable domain is KAGVTQTPRYLIKTRGQQVTLSCSPISGHRSVSWYQQTPGQGLQFLFEYFSETQRNKGNFPGRFSGRQFSNSRSEMNVSTLELGDSALYLCASSLGQAYNEQFFGPGTRLTVL.

A few counts support this clonotype. V is TRBV5-4 and J is TRBJ2-7; 12 bases map to TRBD1. CDR3 length equals 16 residues. Germline lookup yields CDR1 SGHNT and CDR2 YYREEE (reference sequence). V gave up 4 bases and J gave up 2 bases; unmatched junction bases: 7. CDR3 in amino acids: CASSTKGTGGAYEQYV. CDR3 nucleotides: TGTGCCAGCAGCACGAAGGGGACAGGGGGCGCCTACGAGCAGTACGTC.

This clonotype was observed a few times. V is TRBV11-2 and J is TRBJ2-1, with 10 bases aligning to TRBD2. Unmatched junction bases numbered 6, after V lost 1 base and J lost 6 bases. This CDR3 spans 16 amino acids. Looked up from germline, CDR1 is SGHAT and CDR2 is FQNNGV. The CDR3 spells CASSLGDSGGSNEQFF. In DNA form, the CDR3 reads TGTGCCAGCAGCTTAGGTGATAGCGGGGGGTCCAATGAGCAGTTCTTC.

This clonotype was seen more than once but under ten times. The gene calls are TRBV7-8 and TRBJ2-7; 9 positions match TRBD1. The CDR3 runs 16 residues. CDR1 is SGHVS and CDR2 is FQNEAQ in the germline V gene. The V segment lost 3 bases and the J segment 3 bases; nucleotides outside the gene matches: 9. CDR3 DNA: TGTGCCAGCAGCTTGGGGGCGGCGACAGGGGGCTACGAGCAGTACGTC. This gives the protein CASSLGAATGGYEQYV.

The DNA of the CDR3 is TGTGCCAGCTCACCAAGCGACCGCTGGCAGTTCTTC. It is translated as CASSPSDRWQFF. The chain couples TRBV18 to TRBJ2-1; D is undetermined. Germline CDR1 is KGHSH and CDR2 is LQKENI. Between the trimmed V and J ends, which lost 2 bases and 12 bases, there was a span of 11 bases. This CDR3 region has 12 residues.

The rearrangement uses TRBV5-1 and TRBJ1-1; D call uncertain. Germline V gene lookup returns CDR1 SGHRS and CDR2 YFSETQ. This CDR3 is 12 amino acids long. The V end was cut by 0 bases, the J end by 6 bases, with 6 bases between. The CDR3 sequence: CASSLGYSEAFF. Written as DNA, the CDR3 is TGCGCCAGCAGCTTGGGGTATTCTGAAGCTTTCTTT.

The J gene is TRBJ2-5, the V gene TRBV30, with D unresolved. CDR3 length: 12 amino acids. Trimming took off 2 bases at V and 5 bases at J, with 9 bases between the two ends. Per germline, CDR1 GTSNPN and CDR2 SVGIG (reference sequence). The CDR3 region has the DNA TGTGCCTGGAGTAAACTCGGGGAGACCCAGTACTTC. Translating it yields CAWSKLGETQYF.

This sequence joins TRBV5-6 and TRBJ2-5; tentatively, D is TRBD1 or TRBD2 (5 bases each). The CDR3 sequence is 13 residues long. The germline gives CDR1 SGHDT, CDR2 YYEEEE. The V end was cut by 3 bases, the J end by 3 bases, with 9 bases between. The CDR3 here is CASSWDEEETQYF. CDR3 in DNA: TGTGCCAGCAGCTGGGACGAGGAAGAGACCCAGTACTTC.

CDR3 protein: CASSQRASLETQYF. CDR3 sequence (DNA): TGTGCCAGCAGCCAGAGAGCCAGCTTAGAGACCCAGTACTTC. The chain employs TRBV3-1 and TRBJ2-5; D unclear. Germline V CDR1 and CDR2: LGHDT, YNNKEL (reference sequence). V was cut by 3 bases and J by 4 bases, with 12 bases left in between. There are 14 residues in the CDR3.

A few counts support this clonotype. The V gene is TRBV5-1, the J gene TRBJ1-4, with TRBD1 as a possible D gene (5 bases). Germline V gene sequence: CDR1 SGHRS, CDR2 YFSETQ. Trimming took 2 bases from V and 0 from J, leaving 8 bases between them. CDR3 length: 15 amino acids. CDR3 protein: CASSFDSSTNEKLFF. CDR3 coding DNA: TGCGCCAGCAGCTTTGACAGTTCAACTAATGAAAAACTGTTTTTT.

This chain connects TRBV24-1 to TRBJ2-6; D is unresolved. Trimming stripped 3 bases from V and 0 bases from J, with 2 bases between. There are 14 residues in the CDR3. Germline V gene sequence: CDR1 KGHDR, CDR2 SFDVKD. The CDR3: CATSDPSGANVLTF. Here the CDR3 DNA reads TGTGCCACCAGTGATCCCTCTGGGGCCAACGTCCTGACTTTC.

V and J are TRBV7-9 and TRBJ2-7, with 7 bases fitting TRBD2. The germline V gene encodes CDR1 SEHNR and CDR2 FQNEAQ (reference sequence). V lost 2 bases, J lost 3 bases, and 1 base stayed unmatched. The CDR3 runs to 13 residues. The CDR3 spells CASSLRGDYEQYF. The CDR3 coding sequence is TGTGCCAGCAGCTTACGGGGGGACTACGAGCAGTACTTC. Full variable domain (missing parts from reference TRBV7-9 and TRBJ2-7): DTGVSQNPRHKITKRGQNVTFRCDPISEHNRLYWYRQTLGQGPEFLTYFQNEAQLEKSRLLSDRFSAERPKGSFSTLEIQRTEQGDSAMYLCASSLRGDYEQYFGPGTRLTVT.

This clonotype has a handful of counts. The chain combines TRBV4-3 with TRBJ1-2; perhaps TRBD1 as D (6 bases). Germline V CDR1 and CDR2: LGHNA, YSLEER. This CDR3 has 15 residues. V shed 7 bases and J shed 4 bases, with 19 bases lying between them. As DNA, the CDR3 is TGCGCCAGCACCCGGCAGGCAGGGGACTCCTATGGCTACACCTTC. Translation: CASTRQAGDSYGYTF.

This chain uses TRBV7-9 with TRBJ1-2, with TRBD1 identical over 8 bases. Germline-derived CDR1 and CDR2 are SEHNR and FQNEAQ (reference sequence). This CDR3 is 15 amino acids long. V gave up 5 bases and J gave up 4 bases; unmatched junction bases: 9. The CDR3 DNA follows: TGTGCCAGCAGCCCTGGGACAGGAGGGGTCTATGGCTACACCTTC. Encoded protein: CASSPGTGGVYGYTF.

This clonotype was picked up a small number of times. In DNA form, the CDR3 reads TGTGCCATCAGTGACCCCGACGACTCTGGAAACACCATATATTTT. Its translation is CAISDPDDSGNTIYF. The chain combines TRBV10-3 with TRBJ1-3; D not certain. V was cut by 3 bases and J by 0 bases, with 9 bases left in between. This CDR3 is built from 15 residues. Germline V gene data show CDR1 as ENHRY and CDR2 as SYGVKD.